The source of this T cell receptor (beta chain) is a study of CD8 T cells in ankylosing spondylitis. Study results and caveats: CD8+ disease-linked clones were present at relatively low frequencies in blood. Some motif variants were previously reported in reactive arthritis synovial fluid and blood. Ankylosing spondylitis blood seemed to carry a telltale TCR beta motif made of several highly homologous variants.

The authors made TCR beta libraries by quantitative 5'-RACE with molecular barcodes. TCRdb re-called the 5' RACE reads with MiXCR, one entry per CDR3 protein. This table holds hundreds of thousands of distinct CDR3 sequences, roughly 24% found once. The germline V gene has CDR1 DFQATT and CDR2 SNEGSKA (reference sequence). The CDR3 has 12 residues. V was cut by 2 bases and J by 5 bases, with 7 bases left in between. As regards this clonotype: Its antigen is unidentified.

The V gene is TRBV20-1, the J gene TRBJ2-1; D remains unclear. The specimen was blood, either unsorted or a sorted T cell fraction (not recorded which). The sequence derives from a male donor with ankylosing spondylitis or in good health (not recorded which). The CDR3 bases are TGCAGTGCTAGATCCCCAAACAATGAGCAGTTCTTC. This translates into CSARSPNNEQFF.